The rows below give T cell receptor beta chains drawn from one sample of a study of T cell repertoires in cytomegalovirus infection. MiXCR, run by TCRdb on the reads, gives a single entry per CDR3 protein. Seen here are approximately 290,000 distinct CDR3 sequences, roughly 23% observed once, and the top ten hold over 11%. The sequenced material came from PBMCs. These receptor sequences come from a human donor in good health (CMV status not recorded). Some clones in this sample may be carry-over from other donors' samples. The CDR3 runs from the conserved cysteine through the conserved F or W. Fields, in order: CDR3 DNA, CDR3 protein, clone size, D gene, CDR3 length, V gene, J gene. A D gene is named only where the DNA matches it firmly. Clone size is given for some rows only: seen once, a few or many times, or a class if the clone is expanded.

cdr3_nt: TGTGCCAGCACCCGACTAGCGGACGACACAGATACGCAGTATTTT; cdr3_aa: CASTRLADDTDTQYF; clone_size: NA; d_call: TRBD2; cdr3_length: 15; v_call: TRBV12-3/TRBV12-4; j_call: TRBJ2-3
cdr3_nt: TGTGCCAGCAGTTTATCGGACAGTCATAATTCACCCCTCCACTTT; cdr3_aa: CASSLSDSHNSPLHF; clone_size: many; d_call: NA; cdr3_length: 15; v_call: TRBV28; j_call: TRBJ1-6
cdr3_nt: TGCAGCGTGAGACTAGCGGAGACCTACAATGAGCAGTTCTTC; cdr3_aa: CSVRLAETYNEQFF; clone_size: NA; d_call: TRBD2; cdr3_length: 14; v_call: TRBV29-1; j_call: TRBJ2-1
cdr3_nt: TGCAGCGTTGTAGGTCTCTCTGGGGCCAACGTCCTGACTTTC; cdr3_aa: CSVVGLSGANVLTF; clone_size: few; d_call: NA; cdr3_length: 14; v_call: TRBV29-1; j_call: TRBJ2-6
cdr3_nt: TGTGCCAGCAGCCCTCAAACCGGGACAGGGGAATCACCCCTCCACTTT; cdr3_aa: CASSPQTGTGESPLHF; clone_size: many; d_call: TRBD1; cdr3_length: 16; v_call: TRBV7-2; j_call: TRBJ1-6
cdr3_nt: TGTGCCAGCAGCCCGTCATTGGAAGGCTACACCTTC; cdr3_aa: CASSPSLEGYTF; clone_size: NA; d_call: NA; cdr3_length: 12; v_call: TRBV7-9; j_call: TRBJ1-2
cdr3_nt: TGTGCCAGCAGCGTAACCGGGACGAAAGCCTCCTATGAGCAGTACTTC; cdr3_aa: CASSVTGTKASYEQYF; clone_size: many; d_call: NA; cdr3_length: 16; v_call: TRBV7-6; j_call: TRBJ2-7
cdr3_nt: TGTGCCAGCAGTTTACCCGACAGGGACACCGGGGAGCTGTTTTTT; cdr3_aa: CASSLPDRDTGELFF; clone_size: few; d_call: TRBD1; cdr3_length: 15; v_call: TRBV28; j_call: TRBJ2-2
cdr3_nt: TGCGCCAGCAGGGGAGCTAACTATGGCTACACCTTC; cdr3_aa: CASRGANYGYTF; clone_size: few; d_call: NA; cdr3_length: 12; v_call: TRBV4-1; j_call: TRBJ1-2
cdr3_nt: TGTGCCAGCAGCTCCCTCGACAGGGCGGATCAGCCCCAGCATTTT; cdr3_aa: CASSSLDRADQPQHF; clone_size: many; d_call: TRBD1; cdr3_length: 15; v_call: TRBV7-2; j_call: TRBJ1-5
cdr3_nt: TGTGCCAGCAGCTTCCAGCGGGGGGGCCTAGAGACCCAGTACTTC; cdr3_aa: CASSFQRGGLETQYF; clone_size: many; d_call: TRBD2; cdr3_length: 15; v_call: TRBV7-6; j_call: TRBJ2-5
cdr3_nt: TGTGCCAGCAGTGAAGGCAGGGGAAGAAGAGAGACCCAGTACTTC; cdr3_aa: CASSEGRGRRETQYF; clone_size: NA; d_call: NA; cdr3_length: 15; v_call: TRBV2; j_call: TRBJ2-5
cdr3_nt: TGTGCCAGCAGTTCAGGGGGGGCCGGAGGCGCCTATGGCTACACCTTC; cdr3_aa: CASSSGGAGGAYGYTF; clone_size: NA; d_call: TRBD1; cdr3_length: 16; v_call: TRBV28; j_call: TRBJ1-2
cdr3_nt: TGTGCCAGCAGCTTAACTCGACTAGCGGGGAGCTACGAGCAGTACTTC; cdr3_aa: CASSLTRLAGSYEQYF; clone_size: NA; d_call: TRBD2; cdr3_length: 16; v_call: TRBV7-3; j_call: TRBJ2-7
cdr3_nt: TGTGCCAGCAGCCCAAGGGACCGCAAAAGCCCTGAAGCTTTCTTT; cdr3_aa: CASSPRDRKSPEAFF; clone_size: many; d_call: NA; cdr3_length: 15; v_call: TRBV7-2; j_call: TRBJ1-1
cdr3_nt: TGCGCCAGCAGCGATCCTGGACGGATGAACACCGGGGAGCTGTTTTTT; cdr3_aa: CASSDPGRMNTGELFF; clone_size: NA; d_call: NA; cdr3_length: 16; v_call: TRBV5-1; j_call: TRBJ2-2
cdr3_nt: TGTGCCAGCAGCTTAGCCCAGGGGGGGTACAATGAGCAGTTCTTC; cdr3_aa: CASSLAQGGYNEQFF; clone_size: few; d_call: NA; cdr3_length: 15; v_call: TRBV7-2; j_call: TRBJ2-1
cdr3_nt: TGTGCCAGCAGCTCCTATAGCGGAGACTATGCGCAGTATTTT; cdr3_aa: CASSSYSGDYAQYF; clone_size: few; d_call: NA; cdr3_length: 14; v_call: TRBV7-2; j_call: TRBJ2-3
cdr3_nt: TGTGCCAGCACGGAGTTTCGGGATGAGCAGTTCTTC; cdr3_aa: CASTEFRDEQFF; clone_size: NA; d_call: NA; cdr3_length: 12; v_call: TRBV28; j_call: TRBJ2-1
cdr3_nt: TGTGCCAGCAGCTTAGCGCCCTCTGAAGCTTTCTTT; cdr3_aa: CASSLAPSEAFF; clone_size: few; d_call: NA; cdr3_length: 12; v_call: TRBV7-9; j_call: TRBJ1-1
cdr3_nt: TGTGCCACCAGTGAGACTAGCGGCACAGATACGCAGTATTTT; cdr3_aa: CATSETSGTDTQYF; clone_size: NA; d_call: TRBD2; cdr3_length: 14; v_call: TRBV24-1; j_call: TRBJ2-3
cdr3_nt: TGTGCCAGCAGCTTCTCACTAGCGGGATTCTACAATGAGCAGTTCTTC; cdr3_aa: CASSFSLAGFYNEQFF; clone_size: NA; d_call: TRBD2; cdr3_length: 16; v_call: TRBV7-4; j_call: TRBJ2-1
cdr3_nt: TGCGCCAGCAGCCAAGAAACAGCGGGGAGGGAGCAGTACTTC; cdr3_aa: CASSQETAGREQYF; clone_size: few; d_call: TRBD2; cdr3_length: 14; v_call: TRBV4-1; j_call: TRBJ2-7
cdr3_nt: TGTGCCAGCCAGGGAGTGGGCAATCAGCCCCAGCATTTT; cdr3_aa: CASQGVGNQPQHF; clone_size: NA; d_call: NA; cdr3_length: 13; v_call: TRBV6-2/TRBV6-3; j_call: TRBJ1-5
cdr3_nt: TGTGCCAGCAGTTACTCGCTGGGACAGGGTGGGTACTACGAGCAGTACTTC; cdr3_aa: CASSYSLGQGGYYEQYF; clone_size: NA; d_call: TRBD1; cdr3_length: 17; v_call: TRBV6-2/TRBV6-3; j_call: TRBJ2-7
cdr3_nt: TGCAGCGTCAGGGAACTTGAGCAGTTCTTC; cdr3_aa: CSVRELEQFF; clone_size: NA; d_call: NA; cdr3_length: 10; v_call: TRBV29-1; j_call: TRBJ2-1
cdr3_nt: TGTGCCAGCAGCTTAGCGTTGAGCAGGGCCAATGAGCAGTTCTTC; cdr3_aa: CASSLALSRANEQFF; clone_size: many; d_call: NA; cdr3_length: 15; v_call: TRBV7-6; j_call: TRBJ2-1
cdr3_nt: TGTGCCAGCAGATCCGGACAGGGGGCAGATTCACCCCTCCACTTT; cdr3_aa: CASRSGQGADSPLHF; clone_size: NA; d_call: TRBD1; cdr3_length: 15; v_call: TRBV28; j_call: TRBJ1-6